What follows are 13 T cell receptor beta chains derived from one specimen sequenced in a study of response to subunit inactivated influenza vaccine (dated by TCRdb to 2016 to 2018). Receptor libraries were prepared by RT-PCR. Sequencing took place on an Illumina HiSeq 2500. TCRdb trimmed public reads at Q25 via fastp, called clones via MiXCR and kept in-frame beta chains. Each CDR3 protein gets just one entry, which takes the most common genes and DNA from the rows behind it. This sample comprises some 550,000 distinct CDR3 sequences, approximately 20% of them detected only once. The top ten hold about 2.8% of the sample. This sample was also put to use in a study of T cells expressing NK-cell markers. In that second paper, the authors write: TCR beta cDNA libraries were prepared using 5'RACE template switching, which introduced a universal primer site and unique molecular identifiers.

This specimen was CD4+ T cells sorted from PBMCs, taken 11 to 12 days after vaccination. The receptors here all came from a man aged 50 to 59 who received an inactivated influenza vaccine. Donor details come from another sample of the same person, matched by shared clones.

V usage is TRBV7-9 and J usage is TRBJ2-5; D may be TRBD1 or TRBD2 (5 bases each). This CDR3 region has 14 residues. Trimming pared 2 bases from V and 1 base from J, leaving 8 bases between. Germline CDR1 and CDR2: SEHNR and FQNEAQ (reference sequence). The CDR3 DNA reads TGTGCCAGCAGCTTATCGGGGACCCAAGAGACCCAGTACTTC. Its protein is CASSLSGTQETQYF.

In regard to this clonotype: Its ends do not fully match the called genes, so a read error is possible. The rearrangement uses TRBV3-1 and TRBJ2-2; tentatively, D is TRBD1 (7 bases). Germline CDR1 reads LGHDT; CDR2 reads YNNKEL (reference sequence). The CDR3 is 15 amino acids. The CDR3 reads CASRQGGADTGDLFF. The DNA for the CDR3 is TGTGCCAGCAGGCAGGGGGGCGCGGACACCGGGGATCTGTTTTTT.

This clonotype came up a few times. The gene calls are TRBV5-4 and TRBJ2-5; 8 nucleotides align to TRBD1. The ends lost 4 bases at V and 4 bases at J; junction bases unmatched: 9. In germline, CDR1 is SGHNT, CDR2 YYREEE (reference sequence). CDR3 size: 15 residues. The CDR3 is CASSQQGANGETQYF. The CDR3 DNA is TGTGCCAGCAGCCAGCAGGGGGCAAACGGAGAGACCCAGTACTTC.

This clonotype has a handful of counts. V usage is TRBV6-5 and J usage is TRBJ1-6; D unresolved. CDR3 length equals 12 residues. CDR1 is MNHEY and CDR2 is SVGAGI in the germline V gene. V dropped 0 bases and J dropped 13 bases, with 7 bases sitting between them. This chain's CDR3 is CASSYSLGPLHF. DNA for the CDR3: TGTGCCAGCAGTTACTCGTTGGGTCCCCTCCACTTT.

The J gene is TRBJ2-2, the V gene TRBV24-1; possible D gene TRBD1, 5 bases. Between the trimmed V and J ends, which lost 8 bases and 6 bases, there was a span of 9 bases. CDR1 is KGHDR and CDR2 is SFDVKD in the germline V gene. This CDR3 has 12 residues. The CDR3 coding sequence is TGTGCCACCAATCAGGGCTCCGGGGAGCTGTTTTTT. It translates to CATNQGSGELFF.

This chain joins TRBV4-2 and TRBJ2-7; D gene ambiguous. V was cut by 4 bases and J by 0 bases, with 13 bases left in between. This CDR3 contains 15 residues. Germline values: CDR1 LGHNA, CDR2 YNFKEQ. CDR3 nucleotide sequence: TGTGCCAGCAGCCGGTCCGGGTCTCTCTCCTACGAGCAGTACTTC. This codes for CASSRSGSLSYEQYF.

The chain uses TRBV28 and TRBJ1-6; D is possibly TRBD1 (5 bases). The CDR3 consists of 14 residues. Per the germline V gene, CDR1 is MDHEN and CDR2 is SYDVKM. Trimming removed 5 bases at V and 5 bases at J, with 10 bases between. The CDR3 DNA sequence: TGTGCCAGCAGTCCTCGACAGAATAATTCACCCCTCCACTTT. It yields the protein CASSPRQNNSPLHF.

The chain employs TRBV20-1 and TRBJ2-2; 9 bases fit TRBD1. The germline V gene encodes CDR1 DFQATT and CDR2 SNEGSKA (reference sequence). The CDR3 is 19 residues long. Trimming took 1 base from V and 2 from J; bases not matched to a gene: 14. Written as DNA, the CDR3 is TGCAGTGCTAGAGCCATAAAAAGTAGCACAGGGGGCAACACCGGGGAGCTGTTTTTT. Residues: CSARAIKSSTGGNTGELFF.

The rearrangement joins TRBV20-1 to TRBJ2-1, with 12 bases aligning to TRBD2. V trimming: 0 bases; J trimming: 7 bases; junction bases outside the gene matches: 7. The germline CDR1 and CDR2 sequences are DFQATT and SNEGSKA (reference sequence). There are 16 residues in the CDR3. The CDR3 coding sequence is TGCAGTGCTAGAGATGCTAGCGGGAGGGCGGGAAATGAGCAGTTCTTC. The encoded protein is CSARDASGRAGNEQFF.

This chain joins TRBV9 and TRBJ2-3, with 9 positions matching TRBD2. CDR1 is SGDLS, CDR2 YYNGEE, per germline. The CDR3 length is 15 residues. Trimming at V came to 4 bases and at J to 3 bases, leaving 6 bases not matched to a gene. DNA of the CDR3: TGTGCCAGCAGCCCATTAGCGGGGGAAACAGATACGCAGTATTTT. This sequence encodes CASSPLAGETDTQYF. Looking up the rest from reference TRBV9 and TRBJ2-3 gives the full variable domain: DSGVTQTPKHLITATGQRVTLRCSPRSGDLSVYWYQQSLDQGLQFLIQYYNGEERAKGNILERFSAQQFPDLHSELNLSSLELGDSALYFCASSPLAGETDTQYFGPGTRLTVL.

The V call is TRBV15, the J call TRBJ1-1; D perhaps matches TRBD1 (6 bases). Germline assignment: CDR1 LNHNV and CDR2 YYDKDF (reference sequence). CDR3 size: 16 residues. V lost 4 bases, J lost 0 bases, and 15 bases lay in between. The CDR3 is CATSTPKQGMNTEAFF. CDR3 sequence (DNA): TGTGCCACCAGCACACCGAAACAGGGTATGAACACTGAAGCTTTCTTT. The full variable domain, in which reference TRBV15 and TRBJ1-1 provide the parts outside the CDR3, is DAMVIQNPRYQVTQFGKPVTLSCSQTLNHNVMYWYQQKSSQAPKLLFHYYDKDFNNEADTPDNFQSRRPNTSFCFLDIRSPGLGDTAMYLCATSTPKQGMNTEAFFGQGTRLTVV.

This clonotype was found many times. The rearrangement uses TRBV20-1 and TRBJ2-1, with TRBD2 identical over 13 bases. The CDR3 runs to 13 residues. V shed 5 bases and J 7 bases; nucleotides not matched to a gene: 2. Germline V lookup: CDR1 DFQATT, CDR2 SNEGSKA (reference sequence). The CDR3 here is CSAPGLAGNEQFF. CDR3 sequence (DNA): TGCAGTGCTCCGGGACTAGCGGGGAATGAGCAGTTCTTC.

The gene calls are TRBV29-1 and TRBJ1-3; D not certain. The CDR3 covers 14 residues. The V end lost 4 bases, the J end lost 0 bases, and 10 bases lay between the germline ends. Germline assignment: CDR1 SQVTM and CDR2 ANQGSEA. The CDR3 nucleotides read TGCAGCGTTGTCAGCAGCTTCTCTGGAAACACCATATATTTT. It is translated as CSVVSSFSGNTIYF.